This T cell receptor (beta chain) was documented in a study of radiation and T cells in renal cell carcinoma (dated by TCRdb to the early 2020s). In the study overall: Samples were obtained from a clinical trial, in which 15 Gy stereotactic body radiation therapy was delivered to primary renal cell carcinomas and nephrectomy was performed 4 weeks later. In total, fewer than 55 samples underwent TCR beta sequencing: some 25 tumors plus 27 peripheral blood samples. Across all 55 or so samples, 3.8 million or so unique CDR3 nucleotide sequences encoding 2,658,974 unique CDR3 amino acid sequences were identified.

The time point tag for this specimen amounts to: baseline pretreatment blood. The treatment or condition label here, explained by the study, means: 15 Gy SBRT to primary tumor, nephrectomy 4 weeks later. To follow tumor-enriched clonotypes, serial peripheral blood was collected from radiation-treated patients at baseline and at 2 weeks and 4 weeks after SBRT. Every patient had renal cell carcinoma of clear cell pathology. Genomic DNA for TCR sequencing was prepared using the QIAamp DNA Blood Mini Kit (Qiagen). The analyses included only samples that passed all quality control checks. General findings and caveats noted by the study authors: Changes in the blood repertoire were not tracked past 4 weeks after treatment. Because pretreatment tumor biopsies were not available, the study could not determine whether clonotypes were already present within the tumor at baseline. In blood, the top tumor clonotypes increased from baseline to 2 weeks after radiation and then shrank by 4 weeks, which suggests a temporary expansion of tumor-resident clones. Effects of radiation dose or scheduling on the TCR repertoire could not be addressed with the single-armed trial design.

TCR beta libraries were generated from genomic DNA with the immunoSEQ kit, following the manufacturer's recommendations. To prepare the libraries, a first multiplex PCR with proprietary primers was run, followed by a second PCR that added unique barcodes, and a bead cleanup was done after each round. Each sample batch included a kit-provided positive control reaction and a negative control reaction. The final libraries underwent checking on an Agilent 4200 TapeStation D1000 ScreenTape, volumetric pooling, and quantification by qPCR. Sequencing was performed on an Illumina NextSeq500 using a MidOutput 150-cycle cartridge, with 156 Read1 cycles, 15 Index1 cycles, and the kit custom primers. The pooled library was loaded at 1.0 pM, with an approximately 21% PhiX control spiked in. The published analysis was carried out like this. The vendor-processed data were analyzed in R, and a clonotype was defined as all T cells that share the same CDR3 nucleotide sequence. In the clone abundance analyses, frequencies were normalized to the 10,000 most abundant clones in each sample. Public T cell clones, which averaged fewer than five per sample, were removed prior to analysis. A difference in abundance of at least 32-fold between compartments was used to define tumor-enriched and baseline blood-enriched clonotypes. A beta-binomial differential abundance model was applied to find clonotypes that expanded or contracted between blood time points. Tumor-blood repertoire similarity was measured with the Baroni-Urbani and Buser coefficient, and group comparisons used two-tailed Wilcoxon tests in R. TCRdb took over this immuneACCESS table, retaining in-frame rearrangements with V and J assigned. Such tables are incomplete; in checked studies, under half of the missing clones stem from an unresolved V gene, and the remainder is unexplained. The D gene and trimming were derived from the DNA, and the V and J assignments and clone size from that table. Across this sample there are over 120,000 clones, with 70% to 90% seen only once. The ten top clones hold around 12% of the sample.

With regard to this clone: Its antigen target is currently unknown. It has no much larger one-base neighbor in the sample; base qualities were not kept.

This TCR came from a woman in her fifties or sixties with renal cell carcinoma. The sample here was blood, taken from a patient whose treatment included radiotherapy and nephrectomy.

The CDR3 region reads CASSPAGVSYNEQFF. DNA sequence: TGTGCCAGCAGCCCAGCGGGGGTCTCCTACAATGAGCAGTTCTTC. The V and J genes are TRBV7-3 and TRBJ2-1; TRBD2 lines up with 8 middle nucleotides. The cysteine opens and the phenylalanine closes a CDR3 of 15 amino acids. Only CDR3 DNA remains: 45 bases, in frame from the first base. The germline V gene supplies CDR1 SGHTA and CDR2 FQGTGA. For this chain, trimming is 5 bases at the V end and 0 bases at the J end, and the number of junction bases without a gene match is 3.